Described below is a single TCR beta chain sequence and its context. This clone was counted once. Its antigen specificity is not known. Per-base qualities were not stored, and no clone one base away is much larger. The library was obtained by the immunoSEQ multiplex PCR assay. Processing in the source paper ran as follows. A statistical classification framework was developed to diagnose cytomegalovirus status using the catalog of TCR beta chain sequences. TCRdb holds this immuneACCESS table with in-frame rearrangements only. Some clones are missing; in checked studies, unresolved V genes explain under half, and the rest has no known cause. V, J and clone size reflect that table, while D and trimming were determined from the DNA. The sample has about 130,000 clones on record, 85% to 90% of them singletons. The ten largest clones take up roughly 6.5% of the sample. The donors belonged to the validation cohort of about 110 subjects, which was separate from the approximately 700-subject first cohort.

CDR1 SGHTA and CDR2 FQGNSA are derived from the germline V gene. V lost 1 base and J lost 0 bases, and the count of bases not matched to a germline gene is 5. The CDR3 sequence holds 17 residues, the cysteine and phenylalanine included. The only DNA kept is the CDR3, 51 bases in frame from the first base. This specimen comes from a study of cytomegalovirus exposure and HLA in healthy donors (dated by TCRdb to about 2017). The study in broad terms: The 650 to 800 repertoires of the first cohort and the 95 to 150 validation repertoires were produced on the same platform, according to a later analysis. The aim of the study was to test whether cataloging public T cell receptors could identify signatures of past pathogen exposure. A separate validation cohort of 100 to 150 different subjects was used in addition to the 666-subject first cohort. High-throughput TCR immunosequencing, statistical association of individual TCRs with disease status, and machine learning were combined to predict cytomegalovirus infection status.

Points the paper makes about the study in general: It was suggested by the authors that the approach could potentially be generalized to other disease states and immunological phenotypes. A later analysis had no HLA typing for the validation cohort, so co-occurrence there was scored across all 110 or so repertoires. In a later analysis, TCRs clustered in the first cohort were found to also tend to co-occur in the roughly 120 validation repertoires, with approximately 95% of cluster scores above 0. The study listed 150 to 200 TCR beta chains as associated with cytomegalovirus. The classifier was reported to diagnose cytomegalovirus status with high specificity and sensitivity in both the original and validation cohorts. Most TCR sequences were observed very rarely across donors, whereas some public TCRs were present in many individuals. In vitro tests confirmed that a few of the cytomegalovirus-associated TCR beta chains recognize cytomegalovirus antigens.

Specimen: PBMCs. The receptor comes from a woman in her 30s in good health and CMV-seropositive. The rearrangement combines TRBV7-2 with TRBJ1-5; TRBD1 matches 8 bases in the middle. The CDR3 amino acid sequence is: CASSLGYRGSSNQPQHF. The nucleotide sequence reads TGTGCCAGCAGCTTAGGTTACAGGGGGTCTAGCAATCAGCCCCAGCATTTT.